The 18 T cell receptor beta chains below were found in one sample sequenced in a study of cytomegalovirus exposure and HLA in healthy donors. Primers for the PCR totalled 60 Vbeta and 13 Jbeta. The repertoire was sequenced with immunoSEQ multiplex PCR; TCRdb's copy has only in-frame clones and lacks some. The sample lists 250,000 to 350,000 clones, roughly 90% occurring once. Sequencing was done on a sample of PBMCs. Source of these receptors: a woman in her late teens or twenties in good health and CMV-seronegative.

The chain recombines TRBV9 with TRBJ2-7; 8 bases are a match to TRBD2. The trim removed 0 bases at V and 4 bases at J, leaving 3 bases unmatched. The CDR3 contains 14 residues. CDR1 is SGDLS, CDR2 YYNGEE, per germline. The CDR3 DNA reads TGTGCCAGCAGCGTAGGACCGGGGGGGTACGAGCAGTACTTC. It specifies CASSVGPGGYEQYF.

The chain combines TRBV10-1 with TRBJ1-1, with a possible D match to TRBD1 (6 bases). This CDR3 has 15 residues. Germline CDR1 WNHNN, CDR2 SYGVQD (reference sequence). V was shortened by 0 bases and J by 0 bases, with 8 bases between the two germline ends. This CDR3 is CASSESGALNTEAFF. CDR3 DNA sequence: TGCGCCAGCAGTGAGTCGGGGGCTTTGAACACTGAAGCTTTCTTT.

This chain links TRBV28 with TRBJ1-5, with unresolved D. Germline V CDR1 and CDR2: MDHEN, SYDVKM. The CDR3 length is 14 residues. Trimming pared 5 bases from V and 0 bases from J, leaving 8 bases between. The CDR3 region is CASSQVVSNQPQHF. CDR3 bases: TGTGCCAGCAGTCAGGTGGTTAGCAATCAGCCCCAGCATTTT.

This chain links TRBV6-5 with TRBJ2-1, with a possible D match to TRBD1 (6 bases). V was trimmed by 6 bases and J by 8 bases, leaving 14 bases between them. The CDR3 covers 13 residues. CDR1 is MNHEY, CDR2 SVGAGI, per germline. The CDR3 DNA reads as TGTGCCAGCAGCTTCGGACAGTGGGATGAGCAGTTCTTC. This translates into CASSFGQWDEQFF.

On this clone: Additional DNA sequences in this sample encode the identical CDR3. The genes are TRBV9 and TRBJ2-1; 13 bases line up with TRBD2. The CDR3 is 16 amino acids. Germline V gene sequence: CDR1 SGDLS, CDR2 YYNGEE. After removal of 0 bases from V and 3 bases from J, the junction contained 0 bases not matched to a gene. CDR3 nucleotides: TGTGCCAGCAGCGTAGGGACTAGCGGGGGCTACAATGAGCAGTTCTTC. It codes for CASSVGTSGGYNEQFF.

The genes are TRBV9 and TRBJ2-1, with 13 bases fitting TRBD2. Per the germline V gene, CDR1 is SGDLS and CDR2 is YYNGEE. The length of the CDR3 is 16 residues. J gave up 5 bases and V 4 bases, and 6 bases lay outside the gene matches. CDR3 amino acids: CASSPRLAGGHNEQFF. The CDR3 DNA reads TGTGCCAGCAGCCCTCGACTAGCGGGGGGACACAATGAGCAGTTCTTC.

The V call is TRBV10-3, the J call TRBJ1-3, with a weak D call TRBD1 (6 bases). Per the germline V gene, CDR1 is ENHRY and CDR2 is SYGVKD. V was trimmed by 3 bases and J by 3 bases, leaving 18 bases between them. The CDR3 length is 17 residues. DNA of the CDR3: TGTGCCATCAGTGACGGTCCGGGACAAGGACTTGGAAACACCATATATTTT. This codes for CAISDGPGQGLGNTIYF.

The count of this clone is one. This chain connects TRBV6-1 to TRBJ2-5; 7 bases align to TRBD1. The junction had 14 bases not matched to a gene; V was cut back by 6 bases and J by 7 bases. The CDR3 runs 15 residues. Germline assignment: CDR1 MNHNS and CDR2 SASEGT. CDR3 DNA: TGTGCCAGCAGCCCCTTCTCCACAGGGGAATCGACCCAGTACTTC. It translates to CASSPFSTGESTQYF.

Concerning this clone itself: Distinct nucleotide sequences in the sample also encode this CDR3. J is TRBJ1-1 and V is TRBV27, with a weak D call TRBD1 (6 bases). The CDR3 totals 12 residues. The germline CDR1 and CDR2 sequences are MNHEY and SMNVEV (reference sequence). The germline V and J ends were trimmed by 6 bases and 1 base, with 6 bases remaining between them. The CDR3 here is CASRTGNTEAFF. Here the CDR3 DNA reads TGTGCCAGCAGGACAGGGAACACTGAAGCTTTCTTT.

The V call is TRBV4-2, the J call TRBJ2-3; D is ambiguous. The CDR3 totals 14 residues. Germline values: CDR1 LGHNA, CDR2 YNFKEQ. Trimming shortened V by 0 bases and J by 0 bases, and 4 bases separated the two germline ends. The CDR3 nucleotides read TGTGCCAGCAGCCAAGAGGGCAGCACAGATACGCAGTATTTT. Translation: CASSQEGSTDTQYF.

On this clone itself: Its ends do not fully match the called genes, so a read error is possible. DNA of the CDR3: TGCACCAGCAGCCAAGATCGGCGGGGGTTACAACCCTACGAGCAGTACTTC. This encodes CTSSQDRRGLQPYEQYF. V is TRBV4-1 and J is TRBJ2-7; the match to TRBD2 covers 7 bases. Germline CDR1 is MGHRA and CDR2 is YSYEKL. This CDR3 region has 17 residues.

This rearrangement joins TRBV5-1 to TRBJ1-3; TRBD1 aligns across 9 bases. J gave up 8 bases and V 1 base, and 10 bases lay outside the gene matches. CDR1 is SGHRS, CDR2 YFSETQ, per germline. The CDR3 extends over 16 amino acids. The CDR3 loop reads CASSLPGTGLGDTIYF. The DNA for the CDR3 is TGCGCCAGCAGCTTGCCCGGGACAGGGCTAGGGGACACCATATATTTT. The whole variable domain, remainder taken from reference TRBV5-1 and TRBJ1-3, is KAGVTQTPRYLIKTRGQQVTLSCSPISGHRSVSWYQQTPGQGLQFLFEYFSETQRNKGNFPGRFSGRQFSNSRSEMNVSTLELGDSALYLCASSLPGTGLGDTIYFGEGSWLTVV.

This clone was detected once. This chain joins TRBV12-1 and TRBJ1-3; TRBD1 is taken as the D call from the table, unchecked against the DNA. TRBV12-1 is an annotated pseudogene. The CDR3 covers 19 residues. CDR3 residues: CASSRVIGTVVSSGNTIYF. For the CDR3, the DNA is TGTGCCAGCAGCCGGGTGATAGGGACAGTTGTCTCCTCTGGAAACACCATATATTTT.

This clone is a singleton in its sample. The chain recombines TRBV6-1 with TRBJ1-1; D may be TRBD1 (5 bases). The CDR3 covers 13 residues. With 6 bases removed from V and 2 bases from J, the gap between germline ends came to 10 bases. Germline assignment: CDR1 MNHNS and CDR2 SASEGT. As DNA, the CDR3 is TGTGCCAGCAGGGGGACTTCTAACACTGAAGCTTTCTTT. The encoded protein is CASRGTSNTEAFF.

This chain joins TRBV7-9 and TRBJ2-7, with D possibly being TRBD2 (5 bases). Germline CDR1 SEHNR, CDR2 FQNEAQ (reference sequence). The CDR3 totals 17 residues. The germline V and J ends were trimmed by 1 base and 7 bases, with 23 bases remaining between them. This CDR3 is CASSLVVRLTDPGEQYF. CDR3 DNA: TGTGCCAGCAGCTTAGTGGTGAGGCTAACCGACCCGGGGGAGCAGTACTTC.

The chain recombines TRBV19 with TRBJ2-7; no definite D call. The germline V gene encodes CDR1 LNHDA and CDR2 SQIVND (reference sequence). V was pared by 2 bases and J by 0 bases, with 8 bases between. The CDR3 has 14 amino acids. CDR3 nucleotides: TGTGCCAGTAGTATAAGAGTCACCTCCTACGAGCAGTACTTC. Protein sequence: CASSIRVTSYEQYF.

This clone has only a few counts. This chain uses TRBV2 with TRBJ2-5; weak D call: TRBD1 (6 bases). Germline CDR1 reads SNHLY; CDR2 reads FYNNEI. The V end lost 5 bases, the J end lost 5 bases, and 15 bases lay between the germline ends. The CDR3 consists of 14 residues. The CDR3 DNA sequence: TGTGCCAGCAGTAGACCAGGGGCCGAGGAGACCCAGTACTTC. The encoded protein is CASSRPGAEETQYF.

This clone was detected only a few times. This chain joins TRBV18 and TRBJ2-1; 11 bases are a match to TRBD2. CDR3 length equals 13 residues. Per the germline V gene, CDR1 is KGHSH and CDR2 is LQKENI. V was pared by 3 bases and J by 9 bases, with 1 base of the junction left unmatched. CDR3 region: CASSPSGGGEQFF. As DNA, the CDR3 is TGTGCCAGCTCACCTAGCGGGGGGGGTGAGCAGTTCTTC.